These 16 T cell receptor beta chains were all obtained from the same sample, sequenced in a study of cytomegalovirus exposure and HLA in healthy donors. TCRdb keeps only in-frame clones here, not all; method: immunoSEQ multiplex PCR. The sample includes 68,000 or so clones, approximately 91% of them seen just once. The sequencing sample was made of PBMCs. These receptors all stem from a man younger than 35 in good health and CMV-seronegative.

The chain employs TRBV28 and TRBJ2-1; 7 nucleotides agree with TRBD1. Germline CDR1 is MDHEN and CDR2 is SYDVKM. The CDR3 length is 12 residues. The V segment lost 5 bases and the J segment 9 bases; nucleotides outside the gene matches: 4. Here the CDR3 DNA reads TGTGCCAGCAGTCCACAGGGGACTGAGCAGTTCTTC. Residues: CASSPQGTEQFF.

This clone was seen a single time. This chain joins TRBV27 and TRBJ1-1; the match to TRBD1 covers 7 bases. J lost 0 bases, V lost 2 bases, and 15 bases had no gene match. The CDR3 length is 19 residues. Germline CDR1 MNHEY, CDR2 SMNVEV (reference sequence). In DNA form, the CDR3 reads TGTGCCAGCAGTTTACCCGTAGGTCCAGGGGGAGACATGAACACTGAAGCTTTCTTT. Amino acids: CASSLPVGPGGDMNTEAFF.

The V and J genes are TRBV7-6 and TRBJ1-2; 10 nucleotides line up with TRBD1. CDR1 SGHVS and CDR2 FNYEAQ come from the germline V gene. Trimming at V came to 5 bases and at J to 0 bases, leaving 6 bases not matched to a gene. CDR3 length: 16 residues. CDR3 loop: CASSRTGGPPNYGYTF. CDR3 bases: TGTGCCAGCAGCCGGACAGGGGGGCCGCCTAACTATGGCTACACCTTC.

V gene TRBV5-1 combines with J gene TRBJ1-1; a weak D match, TRBD1 (5 bases). Trimming removed 4 bases from V and 0 bases from J, with 16 bases in between. Germline V gene lookup returns CDR1 SGHRS and CDR2 YFSETQ. The CDR3 is 16 residues long. The CDR3 DNA reads as TGCGCCAGCAGCCACCCGAGACAGCCCATGAACACTGAAGCTTTCTTT. Amino acids: CASSHPRQPMNTEAFF.

V gene TRBV28 combines with J gene TRBJ2-7; tentative D call: TRBD1 (6 bases). Trimming shortened V by 6 bases and J by 1 base, and 10 bases separated the two germline ends. CDR1 and CDR2 (germline): MDHEN, SYDVKM. This CDR3 is 13 amino acids long. The CDR3 region is CASRPGQSYEQYF. The DNA for the CDR3 is TGTGCCAGCAGGCCCGGACAGTCCTACGAGCAGTACTTC.

This clone appeared a single time. J is TRBJ2-7 and V is TRBV5-5, with 7 bases aligning to TRBD2. CDR3 size: 14 residues. Germline values: CDR1 SGHKS, CDR2 YYEKEE (reference sequence). V lost 5 bases to trimming and J lost 6 bases; unmatched junction nucleotides: 11. CDR3 in DNA: TGTGCCAGCAGGGAGCTATTGCGGGAGACCGAGCAGTACTTC. This gives the protein CASRELLRETEQYF.

The chain has TRBV19 and TRBJ1-1, with D unclear. The CDR3 runs 13 residues. Trimming shortened V by 3 bases and J by 1 base, and 6 bases separated the two germline ends. CDR1 and CDR2 (germline): LNHDA, SQIVND (reference sequence). CDR3 DNA: TGTGCCAGTAGTATCCTCTGGAACACTGAAGCTTTCTTT. Translation gives CASSILWNTEAFF.

DNA of the CDR3: TGTGCCAGCATCTCGGGGGGGAGGACTGAAGCTTTCTTT. This codes for CASISGGRTEAFF. V usage is TRBV2 and J usage is TRBJ1-1; weak D call: TRBD1 (5 bases). V dropped 7 bases and J dropped 5 bases, with 14 bases sitting between them. The CDR3 is 13 residues long. CDR1 and CDR2 from the germline V gene are SNHLY and FYNNEI.

This chain joins TRBV7-8 and TRBJ2-7, with 7 bases aligning to TRBD2. The germline gives CDR1 SGHVS, CDR2 FQNEAQ. Losses at the gene ends were 5 bases for V and 3 bases for J; bases not matched to a gene: 7. The CDR3 is 14 residues long. CDR3 in DNA: TGTGCCAGCAGCGTATCTAGCGGACTCTACGAGCAGTACTTC. Amino acids: CASSVSSGLYEQYF.

V and J are TRBV28 and TRBJ2-7, with TRBD1 matching over 8 bases. CDR3 length equals 15 residues. V was clipped by 6 bases and J by 3 bases; unmatched bases: 10. Germline values: CDR1 MDHEN, CDR2 SYDVKM. CDR3 region: CASRGGQGGNYEQYF. The DNA of the CDR3 is TGTGCCAGCAGGGGTGGACAGGGAGGTAACTACGAGCAGTACTTC.

V gene TRBV18 combines with J gene TRBJ2-1, with TRBD1 identical over 7 bases. The CDR3 runs 15 residues. Trimming took 3 bases from V and 5 from J; bases not matched to a gene: 7. Germline CDR1 KGHSH, CDR2 LQKENI. The CDR3 protein is CASSPRQGPDNEQFF. The CDR3 coding sequence is TGTGCCAGCTCACCGCGACAGGGTCCGGACAATGAGCAGTTCTTC.

This clone was counted once. The chain employs TRBV27 and TRBJ2-5; TRBD2 agrees at 9 bases. The V gene's germline CDR1 is MNHEY and CDR2 SMNVEV (reference sequence). There are 15 residues in the CDR3. The J segment lost 6 bases and the V segment lost 6 bases, leaving 11 bases of the junction unmatched. CDR3 DNA sequence: TGTGCCAGCAGCCTAGGGCGGGAGGGCCTAAAGACCCAGTACTTC. Residues: CASSLGREGLKTQYF.

The chain joins TRBV6-5 to TRBJ2-7; a possible D gene is TRBD2 (7 bases). Between the trimmed V and J ends, which lost 7 bases and 0 bases, there was a span of 16 bases. The CDR3 is 15 residues long. The germline V gene has CDR1 MNHEY and CDR2 SVGAGI. In DNA form, the CDR3 reads TGTGCCAGCACCCCTTGGGGGGGCCTCTCCTACGAGCAGTACTTC. Encoded protein: CASTPWGGLSYEQYF.

The chain employs TRBV27 and TRBJ1-2, with a tentative D call TRBD1 (6 bases). The germline V gene has CDR1 MNHEY and CDR2 SMNVEV (reference sequence). The CDR3 runs 15 residues. Between the trimmed V and J ends, which lost 6 bases and 0 bases, there was a span of 14 bases. For the CDR3, the DNA is TGTGCCAGCAGCCTTGCGGGGGCGGCTAACTATGGCTACACCTTC. As protein: CASSLAGAANYGYTF.

V gene TRBV7-6 combines with J gene TRBJ1-5; no firm D call. CDR3 length equals 13 residues. Trimming took 5 bases from V and 4 from J, leaving 9 bases between them. The germline CDR1 and CDR2 sequences are SGHVS and FNYEAQ. DNA of the CDR3: TGTGCCAGCAGCCGTTCACAAAATCAGCCCCAGCATTTT. The encoded protein is CASSRSQNQPQHF.

This clone was seen a few times. The chain uses TRBV29-1 and TRBJ2-3, with D hard to call. This CDR3 is built from 12 residues. CDR1 is SQVTM and CDR2 is ANQGSEA in the germline V gene. Trimming pared 4 bases from V and 1 base from J, leaving 6 bases between. As DNA, the CDR3 is TGCAGCGTTGGGCTAGGCACAGATACGCAGTATTTT. Residues: CSVGLGTDTQYF.